The TCR beta chain described here comes from a study of CD8+ T cells in alopecia areata. Turning to the study itself: Administration of oral tofacitinib to treated patients was at 5 to 10 mg twice daily. Patients in the study were on tofacitinib for 6 to 18 months, then off it for 6 months. Percent of scalp involved defined treated patients' severity scores.

Regarding treatment: oral pan-JAK inhibitor, 5-10 mg twice daily. Peripheral blood samples and lesional scalp punch biopsies were obtained from alopecia areata patients. In each case, RNA was isolated and then reverse transcribed into cDNA as the sequencing template. The protocol was immunoSEQ multiplex PCR, while the TCRdb copy is restricted to in-frame clones and leaves out a portion. The table has approximately 4,300 clones, roughly 71% seen once. V was trimmed by 1 base and J by 5 bases, leaving 11 bases between them. CDR3 length equals 14 residues. The germline V gene has CDR1 SSHAT and CDR2 FNYEAQ (reference sequence).

The specimen was skin, collected at week 24, from a patient treated with tofacitinib. V gene TRBV7-7 combines with J gene TRBJ2-5, with D perhaps TRBD1 (6 bases). This receptor was identified in a human donor with alopecia areata. The CDR3 bases are TGTGCCAGCAGCTTAGGAACAGGGTCGGAGACCCAGTACTTC. It encodes CASSLGTGSETQYF.